The 11 T cell receptor beta chains below all came from one sample that was sequenced in a study of regulatory T cells in long-lasting Graves disease. Combining iRepertoire HTBI primers with Arm-PCR of CDR3 regions, the authors built TCR beta libraries. TCRdb processed the multiplex PCR reads anew with MiXCR; each CDR3 protein has one entry. The profile shows some 440,000 distinct CDR3 sequences, 20% of them singletons. The time point here: persistent/refractory GD, antithyroid drugs over 5 years with positive TRAb. RNA isolated from PBMCs was used to make the TCR library. The sequenced sample was peripheral blood mononuclear cells (PBMCs), obtained when the disease was refractory, from a patient treated with antithyroid drugs. Receptors originate from a female donor with Graves disease.

This clonotype was seen ten or more times. This chain connects TRBV2 to TRBJ1-5, with unresolved D. This CDR3 is built from 15 residues. Germline lookup yields CDR1 SNHLY and CDR2 FYNNEI. V was cut by 1 base and J by 2 bases, with 9 bases left in between. The CDR3 region has the DNA TGTGCCAGCAGTGAAGAAGTTTACGGCAATCAGCCCCAGCATTTT. Its protein product is CASSEEVYGNQPQHF.

This clonotype was seen repeatedly, ten times or more. The chain carries TRBV29-1 and TRBJ2-2; D is perhaps TRBD1 or TRBD2 (6 bases each). Per germline, CDR1 SQVTM and CDR2 ANQGSEA. V lost 6 bases to trimming and J lost 5 bases, with 10 bases between them. The CDR3 runs 12 residues. The CDR3 sequence: CSVKGGTGELFF. The CDR3 DNA reads as TGCAGCGTCAAGGGGGGAACCGGGGAGCTGTTTTTT.

This clonotype was observed a few times. Its ends do not fully match the called genes, so a read error is possible. The chain recombines TRBV4-1 with TRBJ1-5; D gene uncertain. CDR1 MGHRA and CDR2 YSYEKL come from the germline V gene. The CDR3 contains 15 residues. CDR3: CASSEEISRNQPQHF. The CDR3 DNA reads TGCGCCAGCAGCGAAGAGATCAGTAGAAATCAGCCCCAGCATTTT.

This clonotype has a count of ten or more. This chain connects TRBV30 to TRBJ1-2; no firm D call. The CDR3 runs to 12 residues. Germline V CDR1 and CDR2: GTSNPN, SVGIG (reference sequence). V lost 0 bases and J lost 4, with 6 bases in between. As DNA, the CDR3 is TGTGCCTGGAGTGTAGGCGGCTATGGCTACACCTTC. It specifies CAWSVGGYGYTF.

This clonotype was seen only a few times. The rearrangement uses TRBV28 and TRBJ2-1; D might be TRBD1 or TRBD2, each matching 5 bases. This CDR3 has 13 amino acids. The germline CDR1 and CDR2 sequences are MDHEN and SYDVKM. V was pared by 10 bases and J by 5 bases, with 15 bases between. This CDR3 reads CAIQDGGNNEQFF. Here the CDR3 DNA reads TGTGCCATACAGGATGGGGGAAACAATGAGCAGTTCTTC.

This clonotype has at least ten counts. V usage is TRBV12-3 or TRBV12-4 and J usage is TRBJ1-6; the D is unclear. The CDR3 spans 13 residues. The ends were cut back, 2 bases at V and 9 bases at J, with 8 bases in the middle. CDR3 coding DNA: TGTGCCAGCAGTTTAAGAGGGATTTCACCCCTCCACTTT. It yields the protein CASSLRGISPLHF.

This rearrangement joins TRBV27 to TRBJ2-7; 15 nucleotides match TRBD2. Germline lookup yields CDR1 MNHEY and CDR2 SMNVEV (reference sequence). J lost 9 bases, V lost 5 bases, and 17 bases had no gene match. This CDR3 has 18 amino acids. The CDR3 is CASSPPGLAGGDSPGQYF. CDR3 bases: TGTGCCAGCAGTCCACCGGGACTAGCGGGAGGTGATTCCCCCGGGCAGTACTTC.

A few counts support this clonotype. The chain carries TRBV15 and TRBJ2-5, with 7 bases matching TRBD1. Germline-derived CDR1 and CDR2 are LNHNV and YYDKDF (reference sequence). CDR3 length: 13 amino acids. Trimming cost V 5 bases and J 4 bases; bases outside gene matches: 4. The CDR3 bases are TGTGCCACCAGCCGGGACAGTCGAGAGACCCAGTACTTC. Translating it yields CATSRDSRETQYF.

This clonotype has a count of ten or more. The chain links TRBV6-1 to TRBJ2-5; TRBD2 aligns across 9 bases. Trimming took 7 bases from V and 2 from J; bases not matched to a gene: 8. Germline CDR1 and CDR2: MNHNS and SASEGT. This CDR3 is 15 amino acids long. The CDR3 nucleotides are TGTGCCAGCACTGGACTAGCGTGGGGGCAAGAGACCCAGTACTTC. It codes for CASTGLAWGQETQYF.

In its sample, this clonotype was seen many times. The germline gene is not matched at one end of the junction; a read error may be the cause. This chain links TRBV7-9 with TRBJ2-7; 8 nucleotides align to TRBD2. The CDR3 loop spans 15 amino acids. Germline-derived CDR1 and CDR2 are SEHNR and FQNEAQ (reference sequence). In DNA, the CDR3 is TGTGCCAGCAGCGTAGCGGGACTTAGCTCCTACGAGCAGTACTTC. This gives the protein CASSVAGLSSYEQYF.

The chain is built from TRBV5-6 and TRBJ2-7; no clear D. Trimming removed 0 bases at V and 4 bases at J, with 8 bases between. This CDR3 is built from 13 residues. Germline V gene lookup returns CDR1 SGHDT and CDR2 YYEEEE. CDR3 coding DNA: TGTGCCAGCAGCTTGGCCGAAGGGTACGAGCAGTACTTC. Amino acids: CASSLAEGYEQYF. Together with reference TRBV5-6 and TRBJ2-7, the CDR3 gives the full variable domain: DAGVTQSPTHLIKTRGQQVTLRCSPKSGHDTVSWYQQALGQGPQFIFQYYEEEERQRGNFPDRFSGHQFPNYSSELNVNALLLGDSALYLCASSLAEGYEQYFGPGTRLTVT.